This T cell receptor (beta chain) was retrieved from a study of beta chain features in type 1 diabetes. Study-level findings and limits: Researchers reported that naive, central memory and Treg TCRB repertoires appeared more similar in patients than in healthy donors. Among all four CD4+ subsets, Type 1 diabetes patients had TCRB CDR3s that were moderately but significantly shorter.

There are a few counts of this clone. As yet, its antigen is unknown. Per donor, one heparinised blood draw averaged roughly 120 mL. Reverse transcription of all isolated RNA meant that expressed TCRB transcripts were sequenced. Only in-frame clones appear in the TCRdb table, and some are missing; sequencing was by immunoSEQ multiplex PCR. The sample records about 160,000 clones, roughly 8% being singletons. Source material: central memory CD4+ T cells from blood. This clonotype was sampled from a woman aged 18-35 years with type 1 diabetes.

This CDR3 is CASKIRTGTEAFF. CDR3 nucleotide sequence: TGTGCCAGCAAGATAAGGACAGGGACTGAAGCTTTCTTT. The chain is built from TRBV21-1 and TRBJ1-1; the DNA was not used to check the table's D call, TRBD1. TRBV21-1 is given as a pseudogene. This CDR3 has 13 amino acids.